This T cell receptor beta chain was identified in a study of T cell responses to AZD1222 COVID-19 vaccine. Study outcomes and limitations: With two AZD1222 doses given, Spike-specific TCR breadth and depth both rose. The number of AZD1222 recipients seropositive at baseline was only 6 or 7.

Some second doses came at about 4 weeks and others at about 12 weeks; these were pooled. The method was immunoSEQ multiplex PCR; TCRdb's version includes in-frame clones alone and lacks a portion of them. The table shows 160,000 or so clones, with 80% to 90% occurring only once. Details on this clone: As yet, its antigen is unknown.

The CDR3 extends over 16 amino acids. The germline CDR1 and CDR2 sequences are SGHTA and FQGTGA. Trimming pared 5 bases from V and 0 bases from J, leaving 15 bases between. The chain is built from TRBV7-3 and TRBJ2-3; a weak D match, TRBD2 (5 bases). The source is an adult who received the AZD1222 COVID-19 vaccine. This sample comprised peripheral blood, obtained 28 days after the second AZD1222 dose. CDR3 sequence (DNA): TGTGCCAGCAGCCCAACTGGGAGCGGCAGCACAGATACGCAGTATTTT. This codes for CASSPTGSGSTDTQYF.